The clone carrying this TCR beta chain has more than one count but fewer than ten. Its antigen is unidentified. When ophthalmopathy did not progress within 18 months, Graves' hyperthyroidism was considered stable. This sample is drawn from a study of T cells in Graves' hyperthyroidism and ophthalmopathy. Study-level background: Before any treatment, at initial diagnosis, peripheral blood was collected.

RNA transcripts provided the source from which TCR beta CDR3 regions were amplified. The HTBI primer set was used in a first-round RT-PCR of the TCR CDR3. One entry per CDR3 protein, called by TCRdb with MiXCR from the multiplex PCR reads. This table has 800,000 or so distinct CDR3 sequences, 35% to 45% appearing once. Regarding the study as a whole: Most expanded thyroid clonotypes above 0.001 recurred in blood. Through a model of 13 V-J features, ophthalmopathy was separated from stable hyperthyroidism.

Trimming removed 6 bases at V and 6 bases at J, with 6 bases between. Per the germline V gene, CDR1 is SNHLY and CDR2 is FYNNEI. CDR3 size: 11 residues. The origin of this receptor is a man in his late teens or twenties with Graves' hyperthyroidism. Material: blood. The J gene is TRBJ1-5, the V gene TRBV2; no clear D gene. CDR3 in amino acids: CASRLGQPQHF. CDR3 nucleotide sequence: TGTGCCAGCAGGTTAGGTCAGCCCCAGCATTTT.